Following are 8 T cell receptor beta chains from one sample sequenced in a study of monozygotic twins with inflammatory bowel disease. TCRdb reprocessed the 5' RACE reads; each CDR3 protein has one entry and no DNA is given. This table holds 420,000 or so distinct CDR3 sequences. The sequencing sample was made of blood. These receptors were collected from a human donor with ulcerative colitis or Crohn's disease, or a healthy co-twin of an affected twin (not recorded which).

The chain recombines TRBV5-1 with TRBJ2-7; TCRdb picks TRBD2, but there is no DNA to check that call. This CDR3 has 17 amino acids. Germline CDR1 reads SGHRS; CDR2 reads YFSETQ. CDR3 protein: CASSPGTSGRISYEQYF.

The chain carries TRBV14 and TRBJ2-5; TCRdb's D call of TRBD1 is untestable without DNA. Germline CDR1 is SGHDN and CDR2 is FVKESK. The CDR3 length is 15 residues. The CDR3: CASSHQLGAQETQYF.

The rearrangement links TRBV7-9 to TRBJ2-4; TCRdb picks TRBD2, but there is no DNA to check that call. From germline, CDR1 is SEHNR and CDR2 FQNEAQ (reference sequence). The CDR3 has 14 amino acids. CDR3 sequence: CASTRREAKNIQYF.

The CDR3 is CASSFRDRGPTEAFF. V gene TRBV5-5 combines with J gene TRBJ1-1; TCRdb picks TRBD1, but there is no DNA to check that call. The CDR3 extends over 15 amino acids. Germline CDR1 reads SGHKS; CDR2 reads YYEKEE (reference sequence).

This rearrangement joins TRBV20-1 to TRBJ2-5; there is no DNA to check the TCRdb D call of TRBD2. CDR1 is DFQATT, CDR2 SNEGSKA, per germline (reference sequence). The CDR3 length is 17 residues. CDR3 residues: CSALKGGRVGIGETQYF.

The rearrangement links TRBV2 to TRBJ1-1. The CDR3 covers 14 residues. Germline values: CDR1 SNHLY, CDR2 FYNNEI. This chain's CDR3 is CASSGVRSNTEAFF.

The gene calls are TRBV27 and TRBJ2-3. Per the germline V gene, CDR1 is MNHEY and CDR2 is SMNVEV (reference sequence). The CDR3 sequence is 14 residues long. The CDR3 region is CASSYSRATDTQYF.

This sequence joins TRBV5-6 and TRBJ1-2; TCRdb picks TRBD1, but there is no DNA to check that call. This CDR3 is 16 amino acids long. Germline CDR1 and CDR2: SGHDT and YYEEEE. The CDR3 here is CASSLSAGPGGYGYTF.